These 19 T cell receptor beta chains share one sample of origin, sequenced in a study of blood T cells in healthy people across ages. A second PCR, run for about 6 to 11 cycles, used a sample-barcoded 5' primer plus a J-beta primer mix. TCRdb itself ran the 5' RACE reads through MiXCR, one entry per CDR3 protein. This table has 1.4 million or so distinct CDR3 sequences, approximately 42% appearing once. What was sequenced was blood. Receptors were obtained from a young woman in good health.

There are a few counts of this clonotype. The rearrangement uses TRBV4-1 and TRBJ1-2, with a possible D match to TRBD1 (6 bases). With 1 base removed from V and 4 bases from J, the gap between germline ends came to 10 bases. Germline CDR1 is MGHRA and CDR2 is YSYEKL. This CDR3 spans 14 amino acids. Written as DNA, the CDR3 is TGCGCCAGCAGCCAAGCTGGACAGCTCTATGGCTACACCTTC. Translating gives CASSQAGQLYGYTF.

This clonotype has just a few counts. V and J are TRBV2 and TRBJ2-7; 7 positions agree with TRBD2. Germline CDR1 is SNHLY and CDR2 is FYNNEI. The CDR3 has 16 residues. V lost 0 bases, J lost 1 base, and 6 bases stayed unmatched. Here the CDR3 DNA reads TGTGCCAGCAGTGAAGCTTCCGGACTAGTTTCCTACGAGCAGTACTTC. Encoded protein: CASSEASGLVSYEQYF.

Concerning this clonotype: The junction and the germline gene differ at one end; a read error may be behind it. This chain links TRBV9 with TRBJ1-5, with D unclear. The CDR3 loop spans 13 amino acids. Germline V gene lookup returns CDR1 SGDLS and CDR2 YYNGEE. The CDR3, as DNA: TGTGCCAGCAGTGGGGAGCCCAATCAGCCCCTGCATTTT. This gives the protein CASSGEPNQPLHF. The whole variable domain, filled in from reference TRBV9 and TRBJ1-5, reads DSGVTQTPKHLITATGQRVTLRCSPRSGDLSVYWYQQSLDQGLQFLIQYYNGEERAKGNILERFSAQQFPDLHSELNLSSLELGDSALYFCASSGEPNQPLHFGDGTRLSIL.

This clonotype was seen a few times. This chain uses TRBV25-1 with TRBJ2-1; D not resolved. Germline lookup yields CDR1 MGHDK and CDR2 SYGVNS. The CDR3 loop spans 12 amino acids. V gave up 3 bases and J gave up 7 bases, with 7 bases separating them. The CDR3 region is CASSDPQNEQFF. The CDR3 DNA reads TGTGCCAGCAGTGACCCTCAAAATGAGCAGTTCTTC.

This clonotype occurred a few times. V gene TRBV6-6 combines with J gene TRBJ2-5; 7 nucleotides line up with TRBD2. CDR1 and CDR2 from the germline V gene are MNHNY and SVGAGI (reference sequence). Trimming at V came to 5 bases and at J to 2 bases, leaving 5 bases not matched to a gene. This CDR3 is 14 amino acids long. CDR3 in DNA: TGTGCCAGCAGTCCTTCAGCGGGGCAAGAGACCCAGTACTTC. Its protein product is CASSPSAGQETQYF.

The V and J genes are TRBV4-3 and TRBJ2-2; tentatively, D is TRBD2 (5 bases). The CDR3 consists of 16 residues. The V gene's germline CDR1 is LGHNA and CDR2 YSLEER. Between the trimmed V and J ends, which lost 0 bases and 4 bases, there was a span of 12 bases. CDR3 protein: CASSQELGMGTGELFF. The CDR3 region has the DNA TGCGCCAGCAGCCAAGAGCTCGGGATGGGCACCGGGGAGCTGTTTTTT.

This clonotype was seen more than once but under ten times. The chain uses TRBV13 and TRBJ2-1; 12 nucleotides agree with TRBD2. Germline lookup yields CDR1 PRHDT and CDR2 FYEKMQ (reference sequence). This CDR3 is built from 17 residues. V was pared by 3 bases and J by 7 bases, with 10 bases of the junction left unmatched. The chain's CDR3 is CASSFYHLAGGLNEQFF. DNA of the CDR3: TGTGCCAGCAGCTTCTATCACCTAGCGGGGGGGCTTAATGAGCAGTTCTTC.

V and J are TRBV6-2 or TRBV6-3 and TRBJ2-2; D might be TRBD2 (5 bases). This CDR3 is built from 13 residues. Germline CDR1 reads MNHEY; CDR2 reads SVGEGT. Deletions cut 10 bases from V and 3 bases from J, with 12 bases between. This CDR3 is CAILGADTGELFF. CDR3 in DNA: TGTGCCATTCTGGGAGCAGACACCGGGGAGCTGTTTTTT.

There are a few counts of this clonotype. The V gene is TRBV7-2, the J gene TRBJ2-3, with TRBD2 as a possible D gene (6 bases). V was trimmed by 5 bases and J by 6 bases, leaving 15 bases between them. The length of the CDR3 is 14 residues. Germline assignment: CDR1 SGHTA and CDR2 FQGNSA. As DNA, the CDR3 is TGTGCCAGCAGCCAACTTTCGGGGGAGGATACGCAGTATTTT. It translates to CASSQLSGEDTQYF.

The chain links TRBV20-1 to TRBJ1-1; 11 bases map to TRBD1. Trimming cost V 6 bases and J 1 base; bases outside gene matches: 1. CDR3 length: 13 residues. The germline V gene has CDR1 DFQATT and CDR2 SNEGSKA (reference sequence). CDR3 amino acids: CSAGQGANTEAFF. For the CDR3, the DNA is TGCAGTGCCGGACAGGGGGCGAACACTGAAGCTTTCTTT.

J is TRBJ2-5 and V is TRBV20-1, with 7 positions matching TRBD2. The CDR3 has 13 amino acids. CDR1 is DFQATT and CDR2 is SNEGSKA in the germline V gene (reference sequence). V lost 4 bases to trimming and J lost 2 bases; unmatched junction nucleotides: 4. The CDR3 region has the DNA TGCAGTGCTATACGGGAGGCACAAGAGACCCAGTACTTC. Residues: CSAIREAQETQYF.

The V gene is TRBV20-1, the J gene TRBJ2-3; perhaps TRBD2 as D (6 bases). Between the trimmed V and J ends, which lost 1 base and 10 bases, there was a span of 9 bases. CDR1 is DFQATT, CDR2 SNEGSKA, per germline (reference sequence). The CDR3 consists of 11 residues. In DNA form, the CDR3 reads TGCAGTGCTAGAGTTAGGAGGGCGCAGTATTTT. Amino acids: CSARVRRAQYF.

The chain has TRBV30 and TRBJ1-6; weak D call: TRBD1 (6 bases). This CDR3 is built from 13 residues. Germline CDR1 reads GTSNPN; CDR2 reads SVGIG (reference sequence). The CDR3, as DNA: TGTGCGGTAACAGGGAGCTTGCTTTCACCCCTCCACTTT. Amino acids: CAVTGSLLSPLHF.

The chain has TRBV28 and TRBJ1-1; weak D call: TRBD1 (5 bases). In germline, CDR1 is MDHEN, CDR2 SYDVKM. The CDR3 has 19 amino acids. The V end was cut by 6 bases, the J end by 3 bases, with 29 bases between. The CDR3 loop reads CASRKWTMAGPRTDTEAFF. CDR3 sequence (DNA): TGTGCCAGCAGAAAGTGGACAATGGCCGGGCCCCGGACGGACACTGAAGCTTTCTTT.

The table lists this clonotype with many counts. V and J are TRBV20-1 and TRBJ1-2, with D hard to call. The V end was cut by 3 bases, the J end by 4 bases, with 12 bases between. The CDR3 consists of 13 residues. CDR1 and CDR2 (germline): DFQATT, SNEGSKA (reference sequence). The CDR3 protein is CSASHRLVYGYTF. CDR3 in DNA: TGCAGTGCTAGTCATAGGCTGGTCTATGGCTACACCTTC.

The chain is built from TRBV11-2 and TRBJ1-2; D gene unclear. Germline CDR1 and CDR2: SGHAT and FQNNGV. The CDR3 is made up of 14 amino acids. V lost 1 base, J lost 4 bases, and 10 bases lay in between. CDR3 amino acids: CASSLVSMSYGYTF. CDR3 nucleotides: TGTGCCAGCAGCTTAGTCAGCATGAGCTATGGCTACACCTTC.

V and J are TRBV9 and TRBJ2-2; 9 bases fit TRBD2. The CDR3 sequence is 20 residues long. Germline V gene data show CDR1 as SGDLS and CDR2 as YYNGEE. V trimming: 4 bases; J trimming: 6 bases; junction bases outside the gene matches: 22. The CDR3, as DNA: TGTGCCAGCAGCCCGTATAAGGGACTAGCACCAATAGCTGGCGCCGGGGAGCTGTTTTTT. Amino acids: CASSPYKGLAPIAGAGELFF.

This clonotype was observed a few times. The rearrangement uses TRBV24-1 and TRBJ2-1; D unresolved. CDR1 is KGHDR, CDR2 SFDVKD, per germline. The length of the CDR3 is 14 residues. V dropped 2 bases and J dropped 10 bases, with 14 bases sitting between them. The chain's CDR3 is CATSDSPLGREQFF. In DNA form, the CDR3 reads TGTGCCACCAGTGATTCCCCCTTGGGCAGGGAGCAGTTCTTC.

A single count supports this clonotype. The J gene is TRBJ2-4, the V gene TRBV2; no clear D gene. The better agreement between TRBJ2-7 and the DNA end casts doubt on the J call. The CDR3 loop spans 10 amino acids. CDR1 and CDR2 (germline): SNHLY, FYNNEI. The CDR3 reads CASRFYEQYF. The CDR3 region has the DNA TGTGCCAGCCGGTTTTACGAGCAGTACTTC.